This T cell receptor beta chain was retrieved from a study of cytomegalovirus exposure and HLA in healthy donors. Primers for the PCR totalled 60 Vbeta and 13 Jbeta. The protocol was immunoSEQ multiplex PCR, while the TCRdb copy is restricted to in-frame clones and leaves out a portion. The sample includes over 150,000 clones, around 75% seen only once; the top ten take 2.9%. Germline V CDR1 and CDR2: GTSNPN, SVGIG (reference sequence). There are 13 residues in the CDR3. V was pared by 0 bases and J by 9 bases, with 12 bases between. This receptor was identified in a male donor in good health and CMV-seronegative. Material: PBMCs. The rearrangement links TRBV30 to TRBJ2-1, with D maybe TRBD2 (5 bases). CDR3 coding DNA: TGTGCCTGGAGTGTACTAGGAAGGTCTGAGCAGTTCTTC. Its protein product is CAWSVLGRSEQFF.